This passage covers 6 T cell receptor beta chains from one sample sequenced in a study of blood T cell repertoires in COVID-19. The data were produced by immunoSEQ multiplex PCR, yet TCRdb's version contains in-frame clones alone and is incomplete. The sample records more than 300,000 clones, roughly 85% being singletons. Sequencing input: PBMCs or T cells enriched from blood (not recorded which). These receptors were taken from a young woman who had recovered from COVID-19.

The chain has TRBV5-1 and TRBJ1-4; perhaps TRBD1 as D (5 bases). The V end was cut by 4 bases, the J end by 0 bases, with 16 bases between. CDR1 is SGHRS, CDR2 YFSETQ, per germline. This CDR3 is built from 17 residues. The CDR3 loop is CASSPRPDSATNEKLFF. Here the CDR3 DNA reads TGCGCCAGCAGCCCTCGGCCCGACAGTGCAACTAATGAAAAACTGTTTTTT.

The V gene is TRBV18, the J gene TRBJ2-3; TRBD1 is a possible D gene (6 bases). CDR1 KGHSH and CDR2 LQKENI come from the germline V gene. The CDR3 is 15 amino acids. Trimming removed 2 bases from V and 0 bases from J, with 9 bases in between. The CDR3 protein is CASSPSGASTDTQYF. In DNA, the CDR3 is TGTGCCAGCTCACCATCAGGGGCCAGCACAGATACGCAGTATTTT.

V is TRBV6-5 and J is TRBJ2-7; 9 positions agree with TRBD2. The CDR3 totals 15 residues. V gave up 2 bases and J gave up 2 bases; unmatched junction bases: 4. In germline, CDR1 is MNHEY, CDR2 SVGAGI. This CDR3 is CASSYVGGGAYEQYF. The DNA of the CDR3 is TGTGCCAGCAGTTACGTGGGCGGGGGGGCCTACGAGCAGTACTTC.

V and J are TRBV5-1 and TRBJ1-1; TRBD1 might be the D (6 bases). The V and J ends lost 0 bases and 9 bases respectively, with 15 bases between them. This CDR3 is built from 14 residues. The germline gives CDR1 SGHRS, CDR2 YFSETQ. The chain's CDR3 is CASSLGHREGQAFF. CDR3 in DNA: TGCGCCAGCAGCTTGGGCCACAGGGAGGGTCAAGCTTTCTTT.

V gene TRBV7-9 combines with J gene TRBJ1-1, with D uncertain. The CDR3 length is 15 residues. Germline lookup yields CDR1 SEHNR and CDR2 FQNEAQ (reference sequence). V was shortened by 1 base and J by 0 bases, with 9 bases between the two germline ends. CDR3 protein: CASSLVAVMNTEAFF. The DNA for the CDR3 is TGTGCCAGCAGCTTAGTGGCAGTCATGAACACTGAAGCTTTCTTT.

The V and J genes are TRBV28 and TRBJ2-5, with 8 bases lining up with TRBD1. The CDR3 spans 18 residues. Germline V gives CDR1 MDHEN, CDR2 SYDVKM. V was pared by 6 bases and J by 0 bases, with 15 bases of the junction left unmatched. CDR3 residues: CASSTGQGPFHHQETQYF. The CDR3, as DNA: TGTGCCAGCAGCACAGGACAGGGCCCTTTCCACCACCAAGAGACCCAGTACTTC.